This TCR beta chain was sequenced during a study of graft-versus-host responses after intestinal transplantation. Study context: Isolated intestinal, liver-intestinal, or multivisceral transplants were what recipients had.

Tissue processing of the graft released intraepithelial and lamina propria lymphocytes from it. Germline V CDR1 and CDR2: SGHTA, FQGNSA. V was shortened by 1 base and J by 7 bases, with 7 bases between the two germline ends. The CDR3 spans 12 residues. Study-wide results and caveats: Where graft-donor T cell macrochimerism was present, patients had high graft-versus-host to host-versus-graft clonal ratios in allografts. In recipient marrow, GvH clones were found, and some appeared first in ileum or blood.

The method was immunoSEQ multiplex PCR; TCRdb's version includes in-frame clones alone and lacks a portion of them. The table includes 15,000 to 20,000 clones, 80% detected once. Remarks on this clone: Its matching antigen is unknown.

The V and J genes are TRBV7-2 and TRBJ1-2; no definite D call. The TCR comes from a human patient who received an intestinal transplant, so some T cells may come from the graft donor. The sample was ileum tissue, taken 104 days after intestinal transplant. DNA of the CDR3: TGTGCCAGCAGCTTAGAAGGCTGTGGCTACACCTTC. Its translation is CASSLEGCGYTF.